What follows describes a single T cell receptor (beta chain). Its antigen is as yet unknown. Different DNA sequences within this sample yield the same CDR3. The data belong to a study of cytomegalovirus exposure and HLA in healthy donors. General study results and limits: In a later analysis, at a false discovery rate of 0.05, approximately 16,000 TCR beta sequences matched HLA alleles.

In the PCR, 60 Vbeta and 13 Jbeta primers were used. Assay: immunoSEQ multiplex PCR; the TCRdb copy retains only in-frame clones and omits some. The sample lists approximately 99,000 clones, around 81% occurring once. The CDR3 covers 13 residues. Germline CDR1 is MDHEN and CDR2 is SYDVKM. V was trimmed by 2 bases and J by 2 bases, leaving 6 bases between them. The receptor's source is a middle-aged man in good health and CMV-seropositive. The chain recombines TRBV28 with TRBJ1-1; D remains ambiguous. Material: PBMCs. The CDR3 region is CASSLTGNTEAFF. The CDR3 DNA sequence: TGTGCCAGCAGTTTAACGGGAAACACTGAAGCTTTCTTT.